Listed below are T cell receptor beta chains from one sample, sequenced in a study of cytomegalovirus exposure and HLA in healthy donors. TCRdb keeps only in-frame clones here, not all; method: immunoSEQ multiplex PCR. The data show roughly 110,000 clones, 82% seen once. The sequenced sample was PBMCs. These receptors were obtained from a man aged 50 to 60 in good health and CMV-seronegative. Both conserved end residues are part of each CDR3. A D gene is named only where the DNA matches it firmly. A row's size may be missing; if present it is once, few, many or a size class.

>NA|NA|TRBJ1-5|TRBV4-1
TGCGCCAGCAGCCAAGACCCCGGGTTTGAGGGTCAGCCCCAGCATTTT
CASSQDPGFEGQPQHF
>NA|NA|TRBJ1-5|TRBV30
TGTGCCTGGAGTAGTCTCAGGTCTAATATAGGCCCCCATCAGCCCCAGCATTTT
CAWSSLRSNIGPHQPQHF
>NA|NA|TRBJ1-4|TRBV30
TGTGCCTGGAGGGGGGGGCCGGGTGAAAAACTGTTTTTT
CAWRGGPGEKLFF
>NA|NA|TRBJ1-1|TRBV5-1
TGCGCCAGCAGCCCGGAAGGGGTTATCGGTGAAGCTTTCTTT
CASSPEGVIGEAFF
>TRBD1|NA|TRBJ2-1|TRBV6-5
TGTGCCAGTGGGTCCGGGACAGGAGTCAATGAGCAGTTCTTC
CASGSGTGVNEQFF
>TRBD1|NA|TRBJ1-2|TRBV19
TGTGCCAGTTGCCCACAGGGGGCAGGGGACTATGGCTACACCTTC
CASCPQGAGDYGYTF
>NA|NA|TRBJ1-2|TRBV5-1
TGCGCCAGCACCCCTGGCGGGGGGGATAACTATGGCTACACCTTC
CASTPGGGDNYGYTF
>NA|NA|TRBJ1-1|TRBV28
TGTGCCAGCAGTTTGCTCCTAATGAACACTGAAGCTTTCTTT
CASSLLLMNTEAFF
>TRBD1|NA|TRBJ2-7|TRBV5-5
TGTGCCAGCAGCTACCAAACTAGGGACAGCTACGAGCAGTACTTC
CASSYQTRDSYEQYF
>NA|once|TRBJ2-3|TRBV10-1
TGCGCCAGCAGCCTCAGAGGGGGGGCGATCGCAGATACGCAGTATTTT
CASSLRGGAIADTQYF
>NA|NA|TRBJ2-7|TRBV5-1
TGCGCCAGCAGCTCTGGGGCTTCTGGTCTATACGAGCAGTACTTC
CASSSGASGLYEQYF
>NA|NA|TRBJ1-1|TRBV6-5
TGTGCCACCCATTACAGGGCCACGAGGACTGAAGCTTTCTTT
CATHYRATRTEAFF
>TRBD2|NA|TRBJ2-1|TRBV7-2
TGTGCCAGCAGCTTTGGGCTAGCGGGGAACAATGAGCAGTTCTTC
CASSFGLAGNNEQFF
>TRBD2|NA|TRBJ2-1|TRBV5-1
TGCGCCAGCAGCCTGGGGGCTAGCGGGGGGGCAAATGAGCAGTTCTTC
CASSLGASGGANEQFF
>TRBD1|NA|TRBJ1-2|TRBV6-1
TGTGCCAGCAGGCCCCCGGGACAGCGCAACTATGGCTACACCTTC
CASRPPGQRNYGYTF
>NA|NA|TRBJ1-1|TRBV6-1
TGTGCCAGCAGTTTCCAGGGGTTGAACACTGAGGCTTTCTTT
CASSFQGLNTEAFF
>NA|NA|TRBJ1-2|TRBV15
TGTGCCACCAGCCCACAAGGGCGGGTCTATGGCTACACCTTC
CATSPQGRVYGYTF
>TRBD2|NA|TRBJ2-1|TRBV19
TGTGCCAGTAGTATAACTAGCGGGGCTTGGGACAATGAGCAGTTCTTC
CASSITSGAWDNEQFF
>NA|NA|TRBJ1-1|TRBV20-1
TGCAGTGCTCGGGGAGACACTGAAGCTTTCTTT
CSARGDTEAFF
>TRBD2|NA|TRBJ2-3|TRBV5-1
TGCGCCAGCAGCTTGGCTAGCGGGGGGAATCGTATAACAGATACGCAGTATTTT
CASSLASGGNRITDTQYF
>NA|few|TRBJ1-3|TRBV5-1
TGCGCCAGCAGCTTGCCGATTAGCTCTGGAAACACCATATATTTT
CASSLPISSGNTIYF
>NA|NA|TRBJ2-3|TRBV10-3
TGTGCCATCAGTAGGGGACTGTCCAGCACAGATACGCAGTATTTT
CAISRGLSSTDTQYF
>TRBD1|NA|TRBJ1-1|TRBV5-1
TGCGCCAGCAGCACCGACAGGGAGAACACTGAAGCTTTCTTT
CASSTDRENTEAFF
>TRBD1|NA|TRBJ1-2|TRBV19
TGTGCCAGTGGAACAGGGGTAAGCTACACCTTC
CASGTGVSYTF
>NA|NA|TRBJ1-4|TRBV15
TGTGCCACCAGCAGATCCGCGTCCGGGGGGTTCGAAAAACTGTTTTTT
CATSRSASGGFEKLFF
>TRBD1|NA|TRBJ2-1|TRBV28
TGCGCCAGCAGTACCCGGACAGGCAGCTCCTACAATGAGCAGTTCTTC
CASSTRTGSSYNEQFF
>NA|few|TRBJ1-1|TRBV27
TGTGCCAGCAGTAAACGGGACACCTACACTGAAGCTTTCTTT
CASSKRDTYTEAFF
>TRBD1|few|TRBJ1-2|TRBV11-2
TGTGCCAGCAGCTTCCGGACAGGCCAGTATGGCTACACCTTC
CASSFRTGQYGYTF
>NA|NA|TRBJ2-3|TRBV4-1
TGCGCCAGCAGCCAAGAACCAGGCTCAGATACGCAGTATTTT
CASSQEPGSDTQYF
>NA|NA|TRBJ2-5|TRBV28
TGTGCCAGCAGTTCCGGGAGAAGGGAGACCCAGTACTTC
CASSSGRRETQYF
>NA|NA|TRBJ2-6|TRBV6-4
TGTGCCAGCAGTGACGGGCAGACTGGGGCCAACGTCCTGACTTTC
CASSDGQTGANVLTF
>TRBD2|NA|TRBJ2-1|TRBV5-4
TGTGCCAGCAGCTTGTTTATAGCTAGCGGGCTTAATGAGCAGTTCTTC
CASSLFIASGLNEQFF
>NA|NA|TRBJ1-1|TRBV5-1
TGCGCCAGCAGCTTCCTGGACACGGGGAGGACTGAAGCTTTCTTT
CASSFLDTGRTEAFF
>NA|once|TRBJ2-1|TRBV27
TGTGCCAGCAGTTTAGGAGTAGGTGGTGAGCAGTTCTTC
CASSLGVGGEQFF
>TRBD1|NA|TRBJ1-4|TRBV5-4
TGTGCCAGCAGCCTCCGGACAGGGAATGAAAAACTGTTTTTT
CASSLRTGNEKLFF
>NA|NA|TRBJ1-1|TRBV19
TGTGCCAGTACTACAGGTTGCACTGAAGCTTTCTTT
CASTTGCTEAFF
>NA|once|TRBJ1-4|TRBV2
TGTGCCAGCAGTGCTCTAGGATCGGTAAAACTGTTTTTT
CASSALGSVKLFF
>NA|NA|TRBJ2-1|TRBV14
TGTGCCAGCAGCCTACTCGGGGGCTCCTACAATGAGCAGTTCTTC
CASSLLGGSYNEQFF
>TRBD1|NA|TRBJ1-5|TRBV6-4
TGTGCCAGCAGTGCTACAGGGGGGGCTCAGCCCCAGCATTTT
CASSATGGAQPQHF
>NA|NA|TRBJ2-7|TRBV11-3
TGTGCCAGCAGCTTGAGTAGCGAATTCGAGCAGTACTTC
CASSLSSEFEQYF
>NA|NA|TRBJ2-1|TRBV7-9
TGTGCCAGCAGTCCAGTAGGGGATCCAAGCAATGAGCAGTTCTTC
CASSPVGDPSNEQFF
>TRBD1|NA|TRBJ1-1|TRBV29-1
TGCAGCGGCGGGACAGGGAACACTGAAGCTTTCTTT
CSGGTGNTEAFF
>TRBD1|NA|TRBJ2-1|TRBV25-1
TGTGCCAGCAGTGAGGACAGGGGGCCTAATGAGCAGTTCTTC
CASSEDRGPNEQFF
>TRBD2|NA|TRBJ2-5|TRBV4-3
TGCGCCAGCAGCCAAGATTGGCCTAGCGGGGCACAAGAGACCCAGTACTTC
CASSQDWPSGAQETQYF
>TRBD2|few|TRBJ2-1|TRBV4-2
TGTGCCAGCAGCCAACTAAATAGCGGGGGGGCTGGCAATGAGCAGTTCTTC
CASSQLNSGGAGNEQFF
>NA|NA|TRBJ1-1|TRBV4-3
TGCGCCAGCAGTCAGGGTACTGAAGCTTTCTTT
CASSQGTEAFF
>TRBD1|NA|TRBJ1-2|TRBV6-4
TGTGCCAGCAGTGACCAAGGGACAGGGGGCTATGGCTACACCTTC
CASSDQGTGGYGYTF
>NA|NA|TRBJ1-2|TRBV28
TGTGCCAGCAGCCGGACAGTGGCCCCGGGCTACACCTTC
CASSRTVAPGYTF
>NA|NA|TRBJ1-1|TRBV6-5
TGTGCCAGCAGTTACTCGACAAGGATGAACACTGAAGCTTTCTTT
CASSYSTRMNTEAFF
>NA|NA|TRBJ1-2|TRBV9
TGTGCCAGCAGCTACGGGAACTATGGCTACACCTTC
CASSYGNYGYTF
>NA|NA|TRBJ1-3|TRBV19
TGTGCCAGTTCAAAAGGGGGAACTGGAAACACCATATATTTT
CASSKGGTGNTIYF